This paragraph covers one TCR beta chain sequence. Original methodology: Researchers report that nucleated cell counts were estimated from reference gene primer amplification. Some clones are missing from TCRdb's copy, which holds only in-frame ones; the method was immunoSEQ multiplex PCR. D and trimming were read from the DNA, whereas the V and J calls and clone size are those reported in that table. Of tens of thousands of clones in the sample, more than 85% are singletons; the top ten hold around 5%. This record belongs to a study of blood T cell repertoires in COVID-19. Overall study: There were acute and convalescent COVID-19 samples, and they came from the United States, Italy and Spain. PBMCs, B-cell-depleted T cells, or T cells were the source of the cDNA or gDNA that made up the material.

The germline V gene has CDR1 SGHAT and CDR2 FQNNGV. CDR3 size: 15 residues. The V segment lost 5 bases and the J segment 6 bases; nucleotides outside the gene matches: 10. This rearrangement joins TRBV11-2 to TRBJ2-7, with TRBD1 matching 10 bases. Specimen: peripheral blood. The TCR sequence derives from a man between 40 and 49 years old with acute or convalescent COVID-19. The CDR3 DNA sequence: TGTGCCAGCAGCCAAGGGCGGACAGGGGGTGCCGAGCAGTACTTC. Protein sequence: CASSQGRTGGAEQYF.